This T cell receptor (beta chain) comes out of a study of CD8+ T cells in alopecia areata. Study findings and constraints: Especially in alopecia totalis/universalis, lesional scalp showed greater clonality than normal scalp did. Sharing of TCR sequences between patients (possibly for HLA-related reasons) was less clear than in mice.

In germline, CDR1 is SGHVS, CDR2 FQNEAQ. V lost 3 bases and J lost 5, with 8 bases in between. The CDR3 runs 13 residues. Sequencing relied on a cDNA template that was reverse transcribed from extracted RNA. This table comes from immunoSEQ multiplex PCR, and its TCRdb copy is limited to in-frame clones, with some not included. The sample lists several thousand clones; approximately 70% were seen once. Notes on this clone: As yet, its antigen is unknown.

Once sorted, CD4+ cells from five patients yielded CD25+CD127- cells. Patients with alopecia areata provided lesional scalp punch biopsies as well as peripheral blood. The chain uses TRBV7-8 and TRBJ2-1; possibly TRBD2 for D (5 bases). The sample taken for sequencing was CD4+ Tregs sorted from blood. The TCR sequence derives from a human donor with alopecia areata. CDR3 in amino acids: CASSFPGNNEQFF. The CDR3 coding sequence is TGTGCCAGCAGCTTTCCGGGGAACAATGAGCAGTTCTTC.